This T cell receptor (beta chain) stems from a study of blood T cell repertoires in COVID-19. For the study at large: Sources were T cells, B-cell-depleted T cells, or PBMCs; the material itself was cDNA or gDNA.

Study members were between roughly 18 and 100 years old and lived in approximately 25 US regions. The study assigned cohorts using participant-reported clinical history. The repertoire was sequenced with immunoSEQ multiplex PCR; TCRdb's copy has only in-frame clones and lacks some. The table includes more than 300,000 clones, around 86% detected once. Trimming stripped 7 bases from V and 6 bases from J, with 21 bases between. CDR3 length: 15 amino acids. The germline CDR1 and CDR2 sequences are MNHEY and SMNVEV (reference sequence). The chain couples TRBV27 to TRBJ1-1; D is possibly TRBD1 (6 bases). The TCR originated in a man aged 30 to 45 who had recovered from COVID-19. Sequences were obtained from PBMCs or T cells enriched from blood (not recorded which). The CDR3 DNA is TGTGCCAGCACCAAGGACAGCTCCCGGGTCGCTGAAGCTTTCTTT. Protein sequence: CASTKDSSRVAEAFF.